One sample yielded the 15 T cell receptor beta chains listed below, sequenced in a study of cytomegalovirus exposure and HLA in healthy donors. Amplification used 60 Vbeta primers and 13 Jbeta primers. This table comes from immunoSEQ multiplex PCR, and its TCRdb copy is limited to in-frame clones, with some not included. The sample gives approximately 190,000 clones, roughly 80% of which show up once; over 2% is in the top ten. Material: PBMCs. These receptors were taken from a woman under 40 in good health and CMV-seropositive.

In its sample, this clone was seen a few times. The CDR3 coding sequence is TGTGCCAGCAGCCCCTCCGTGGGGTGGGGCACAGGGGAGCTGTTTTTT. Protein: CASSPSVGWGTGELFF. The rearrangement links TRBV7-2 to TRBJ2-2; weak D call: TRBD1 (5 bases). V gave up 5 bases and J gave up 8 bases, with 21 bases separating them. Germline V gene sequence: CDR1 SGHTA, CDR2 FQGNSA. This CDR3 is built from 16 residues.

This sequence joins TRBV18 and TRBJ2-5, with TRBD2 matching 7 bases. The CDR3 spans 18 residues. V lost 3 bases and J lost 2; bases outside the gene matches: 15. Looked up from germline, CDR1 is KGHSH and CDR2 is LQKENI. The CDR3 DNA sequence: TGTGCCAGCTCACCCCTCGGGGCTAGCGGTTGGAATCAAGAGACCCAGTACTTC. Protein product: CASSPLGASGWNQETQYF.

This clone was picked up one time. The V and J genes are TRBV5-5 and TRBJ2-7; the match to TRBD1 covers 7 bases. This CDR3 has 16 amino acids. V gave up 4 bases and J gave up 2 bases; unmatched junction bases: 12. Germline CDR1 reads SGHKS; CDR2 reads YYEKEE (reference sequence). For the CDR3, the DNA is TGTGCCAGCAGCCCGGAGCCCGGGACAGCGACCTACGAGCAGTACTTC. This encodes CASSPEPGTATYEQYF.

The chain couples TRBV30 to TRBJ1-6; the match to TRBD1 covers 8 bases. The CDR3 is 16 amino acids. V was clipped by 2 bases and J by 0 bases; unmatched bases: 3. CDR1 and CDR2 from the germline V gene are GTSNPN and SVGIG (reference sequence). CDR3 sequence (DNA): TGTGCCTGGAGTCGACAGGGGAGCTCCTATAATTCACCCCTCCACTTT. It translates to CAWSRQGSSYNSPLHF. Together with reference TRBV30 and TRBJ1-6, the CDR3 gives the full variable domain: SQTIHQWPATLVQPVGSPLSLECTVEGTSNPNLYWYRQAAGRGLQLLFYSVGIGQISSEVPQNLSASRPQDRQFILSSKKLLLSDSGFYLCAWSRQGSSYNSPLHFGNGTRLTVT.

The chain is built from TRBV7-2 and TRBJ2-7, with TRBD2 matching over 8 bases. Germline V gene lookup returns CDR1 SGHTA and CDR2 FQGNSA. After removal of 3 bases from V and 4 bases from J, the junction contained 8 bases not matched to a gene. This CDR3 region has 15 residues. The CDR3 loop reads CASSFLGGVGYEQYF. The CDR3 coding sequence is TGTGCCAGCAGCTTCCTCGGGGGGGTCGGATACGAGCAGTACTTC.

Points on this clone: The CDR3 end shows no conserved phenylalanine or tryptophan, and so a read error is likely. J is TRBJ1-2 and V is TRBV5-6; D may be TRBD1 (5 bases). The germline V and J ends were trimmed by 0 bases and 8 bases, with 17 bases remaining between them. Germline V gives CDR1 SGHDT, CDR2 YYEEEE. This CDR3 region has 15 residues. CDR3 region: CASSLEGVISGGYTL. CDR3 DNA: TGTGCCAGCAGCTTGGAAGGGGTCATCTCGGGGGGCTACACCCTC.

A remark on this clone: The CDR3 ends on some other residue instead of the conserved phenylalanine or tryptophan, so this is likely a read error. It is unclear where the CDR3 begins or ends on the DNA, so no DNA is shown, and the CDR3 is as TCRdb lists it. This chain connects TRBV4-2 to TRBJ2-7; the table's D call, TRBD2, was not checked against the DNA. The length of the CDR3 is 9 amino acids, counting both ends. Germline V gives CDR1 LGHNA, CDR2 YNFKEQ. CDR3 protein: CASSQDSNL.

The chain has TRBV2 and TRBJ2-1, with a tentative D call TRBD2 (6 bases). Per the germline V gene, CDR1 is SNHLY and CDR2 is FYNNEI. The CDR3 consists of 15 residues. V was cut by 4 bases and J by 0 bases, with 10 bases left in between. CDR3 nucleotides: TGTGCCAGCAGTGCGGCGGGGAGCTCCTACAATGAGCAGTTCTTC. It specifies CASSAAGSSYNEQFF.

This clone showed up just a few times. V usage is TRBV6-5 and J usage is TRBJ2-7, with 9 nucleotides matching TRBD1. J was trimmed by 3 bases and V by 6 bases; bases with no gene match: 3. Germline lookup yields CDR1 MNHEY and CDR2 SVGAGI. This CDR3 contains 13 residues. CDR3: CASRQGQGYEQYF. In nucleotides, the CDR3 is TGTGCCAGCAGACAGGGACAGGGCTACGAGCAGTACTTC.

The chain is built from TRBV5-1 and TRBJ2-7, with 9 positions matching TRBD1. The trim removed 0 bases at V and 2 bases at J, leaving 9 bases unmatched. The germline V gene encodes CDR1 SGHRS and CDR2 YFSETQ. This CDR3 region has 17 residues. The CDR3 is CASSLGGGTGIAYEQYF. The CDR3 nucleotides read TGCGCCAGCAGCTTGGGAGGGGGGACAGGGATCGCCTACGAGCAGTACTTC.

This sequence joins TRBV2 and TRBJ2-3, with 8 bases fitting TRBD2. The V segment lost 0 bases and the J segment 4 bases; nucleotides outside the gene matches: 6. Germline V gene sequence: CDR1 SNHLY, CDR2 FYNNEI. This CDR3 is 16 amino acids long. This chain's CDR3 is CASSEARSGGSDTQYF. The CDR3 DNA reads TGTGCCAGCAGTGAAGCGCGGAGCGGGGGTTCAGATACGCAGTATTTT.

The chain links TRBV29-1 to TRBJ2-6; D gene unclear. The CDR3 has 13 residues. In germline, CDR1 is SQVTM, CDR2 ANQGSEA. Trimming took off 4 bases at V and 4 bases at J, with 8 bases between the two ends. The CDR3 reads CSVGHSGANVLTF. The CDR3 DNA reads as TGCAGCGTTGGACATTCAGGGGCCAACGTCCTGACTTTC. Drawing the rest from reference TRBV29-1 and TRBJ2-6, the complete variable domain is SAVISQKPSRDICQRGTSLTIQCQVDSQVTMMFWYRQQPGQSLTLIATANQGSEATYESGFVIDKFPISRPNLTFSTLTVSNMSPEDSSIYLCSVGHSGANVLTFGAGSRLTVL.

J is TRBJ1-4 and V is TRBV28, with a possible D match to TRBD1 (5 bases). Germline lookup yields CDR1 MDHEN and CDR2 SYDVKM. The CDR3 runs 13 residues. Trimming cost V 8 bases and J 7 bases, with 14 bases left between them. CDR3 sequence (DNA): TGTGCCAGCCAAGCAGGGTCGGGTGAAAAACTGTTTTTT. This gives the protein CASQAGSGEKLFF.

The chain carries TRBV7-9 and TRBJ2-5; D is unclear. Trimming cost V 2 bases and J 0 bases, with 13 bases left between them. CDR1 and CDR2 from the germline V gene are SEHNR and FQNEAQ (reference sequence). This CDR3 contains 16 residues. The CDR3, as DNA: TGTGCCAGCAGCTTACGGTATCTACAGTACCAAGAGACCCAGTACTTC. Protein product: CASSLRYLQYQETQYF.

This clone appeared a few times. The chain links TRBV29-1 to TRBJ1-2, with TRBD1 matching 7 bases. The CDR3 runs to 11 residues. CDR1 is SQVTM, CDR2 ANQGSEA, per germline. J lost 4 bases, V lost 6 bases, and 2 bases had no gene match. CDR3 nucleotide sequence: TGCAGCGTCGGGACAGTCTATGGCTACACCTTC. Its translation is CSVGTVYGYTF.